One sample yielded the 10 T cell receptor beta chains listed below, sequenced in a study of blood T cell repertoires in COVID-19. Repertoires were generated with immunoSEQ multiplex PCR, while TCRdb's copy carries only in-frame clones and drops some. The sample includes around 100,000 clones, 70% to 90% seen only once; the top ten take roughly 6.5%. The specimen sequenced was peripheral blood. Receptors originate from a woman aged 55-70 years with acute or convalescent COVID-19.

The rearrangement joins TRBV19 to TRBJ2-2; D remains ambiguous. Germline CDR1 LNHDA, CDR2 SQIVND (reference sequence). V dropped 0 bases and J dropped 6 bases, with 14 bases sitting between them. The CDR3 is 16 residues long. CDR3 nucleotide sequence: TGTGCCAGTAGTATAGATCAATCCCCTACTCCCGGGGAGCTGTTTTTT. This gives the protein CASSIDQSPTPGELFF.

The V call is TRBV6-5, the J call TRBJ2-1; maybe TRBD1 (5 bases). CDR3 length equals 14 residues. Trimming took off 4 bases at V and 8 bases at J, with 15 bases between the two ends. The germline gives CDR1 MNHEY, CDR2 SVGAGI. The CDR3 region has the DNA TGTGCCAGCAGTTCCGATGGGGCTGTATATGAGCAGTTCTTC. Amino acids: CASSSDGAVYEQFF.

The genes are TRBV3-1 (or the pseudogene TRBV3-2) and TRBJ2-7; D possibly corresponds to TRBD2 (5 bases). V dropped 2 bases and J dropped 10 bases, with 9 bases sitting between them. The CDR3 covers 11 residues. Germline lookup yields CDR1 LGHDT and CDR2 YNNKEL (reference sequence). CDR3: CASSQLASQYF. In DNA form, the CDR3 reads TGTGCCAGCAGCCAACTAGCTAGCCAGTACTTC.

With respect to this clone: This same CDR3 is encoded by further DNA sequences in the sample. The V call is TRBV5-1, the J call TRBJ2-2, with D tentatively TRBD2 (6 bases). Trimming cost V 1 base and J 5 bases, with 6 bases left between them. Germline V lookup: CDR1 SGHRS, CDR2 YFSETQ. The CDR3 has 13 residues. CDR3 nucleotides: TGCGCCAGCAGCTTGAGCGGGACCGGGGAGCTGTTTTTT. It yields the protein CASSLSGTGELFF.

The rearrangement uses TRBV6-4 and TRBJ2-7, with 11 bases aligning to TRBD1. Trimming at V came to 7 bases and at J to 3 bases, leaving 8 bases not matched to a gene. Germline loops: CDR1 MRHNA, CDR2 SNTAGT. CDR3 length equals 15 residues. In nucleotides, the CDR3 is TGTGCCAGCACTGTGGGGGGACAGGGGGACTACGAGCAGTACGTC. This encodes CASTVGGQGDYEQYV.

The chain joins TRBV28 to TRBJ1-1; 9 nucleotides match TRBD1. The V gene end was trimmed by 3 bases and the J gene end by 2 bases; junction bases not matched to a gene: 13. In germline, CDR1 is MDHEN, CDR2 SYDVKM. This CDR3 comprises 18 residues. The chain's CDR3 is CASSFLPGWDRANTEAFF. The CDR3, as DNA: TGTGCCAGCAGTTTCCTCCCGGGCTGGGACAGGGCAAACACTGAAGCTTTCTTT. Variable domain in full (rest from reference TRBV28 and TRBJ1-1): DVKVTQSSRYLVKRTGEKVFLECVQDMDHENMFWYRQDPGLGLRLIYFSYDVKMKEKGDIPEGYSVSREKKERFSLILESASTNQTSMYLCASSFLPGWDRANTEAFFGQGTRLTVV.

In this sample, this clone turned up once. The V call is TRBV28, the J call TRBJ1-2, with D tentatively TRBD1 (5 bases). The CDR3 extends over 14 amino acids. The germline CDR1 and CDR2 sequences are MDHEN and SYDVKM. Trimming left V 3 bases short and J 5 bases short, with 13 bases between. CDR3 DNA sequence: TGTGCCAGCAGTTTGGAAGGGGCGCGGTATGGCTACACCTTC. It specifies CASSLEGARYGYTF.

This rearrangement joins TRBV4-1 to TRBJ2-3; 9 bases line up with TRBD2. J lost 8 bases, V lost 10 bases, and 10 bases had no gene match. Germline V CDR1 and CDR2: MGHRA, YSYEKL. This CDR3 spans 13 amino acids. CDR3 amino acids: CANQGLAPLTQYF. CDR3 DNA: TGCGCCAACCAGGGACTAGCTCCCCTTACGCAGTATTTT.

The chain uses TRBV2 and TRBJ2-7, with TRBD1 as a possible D gene (5 bases). Trimming cost V 5 bases and J 6 bases, with 11 bases left between them. Germline assignment: CDR1 SNHLY and CDR2 FYNNEI. The CDR3 is 12 amino acids. Here the CDR3 DNA reads TGTGCCAGCAGTATGACAGAAATCGAGCAGTACGTC. This translates into CASSMTEIEQYV.

This chain connects TRBV5-4 to TRBJ2-2; 7 bases fit TRBD2. The V gene end was trimmed by 7 bases and the J gene end by 4 bases; junction bases not matched to a gene: 7. There are 14 residues in the CDR3. Germline V gene lookup returns CDR1 SGHNT and CDR2 YYREEE (reference sequence). CDR3 protein: CASGEGRGTGELFF. Here the CDR3 DNA reads TGTGCCAGCGGGGAGGGGAGAGGCACCGGGGAGCTGTTTTTT.